A selection of T cell receptor beta chains follows, all from one sample in a study of CD8+CD57+ T cells in acquired aplastic anemia. Via MiXCR, TCRdb re-called the reads, giving one row per CDR3 protein. This table has 400,000 to 500,000 distinct CDR3 sequences, about two thirds appearing once. What was sequenced was sorted CD4+, CD8+, or CD8+CD57+ T cells (not recorded which) from PBMCs. Every receptor here comes from a human donor in good health, serving as a control. Each CDR3 is given with its conserved first and last residue. D genes are given only for firm matches. The size of a clone is reported for some rows only, either as once, few or many, or as a class for expanded clones.

abundance	v_gene	d_gene	j_gene	CDR3aa	CDR3nt
-	TRBV5-1	-	TRBJ1-6	CASSHSSGAYNSPLHF	TGTGCCAGCAGCCACTCGAGCGGGGCGTATAATTCACCCCTCCACTTT
-	TRBV4-2	-	TRBJ1-2	CASSEGAGYGYTF	TGTGCCAGCAGTGAAGGCGCGGGGTATGGCTACACCTTC
many	TRBV19	-	TRBJ1-4	CASSIGTSVAEKLFF	TGTGCCAGTAGTATAGGAACCTCGGTGGCGGAAAAACTGTTTTTT
-	TRBV27	-	TRBJ2-1	CASSKAGASVSSYNEQFF	TGTGCCAGCAGTAAGGCAGGGGCTTCAGTAAGCTCCTACAATGAGCAGTTCTTC
-	TRBV10-3	TRBD1	TRBJ1-2	CASSWTGRGPYGYTF	TGTGCCAGCAGTTGGACAGGACGGGGACCCTATGGCTACACCTTC
-	TRBV20-1	-	TRBJ1-2	CSAPLPRAPHGYTF	TGCAGTGCTCCTCTACCGAGGGCGCCCCATGGCTACACCTTC
many	TRBV27	-	TRBJ2-7	CASSLSGVPGHEQYF	TGTGCCAGCAGTTTAAGCGGCGTGCCGGGGCACGAGCAGTACTTC
-	TRBV7-2	-	TRBJ1-1	CASSPTSAFF	TGTGCCAGCAGCCCCACATCGGCTTTCTTT
many	TRBV7-6	-	TRBJ1-2	CASSLRVRTPLNGYTF	TGTGCCAGCAGCTTAAGAGTGAGGACACCACTCAATGGCTACACCTTC
-	TRBV2	-	TRBJ1-1	CASSVFGGRGTEAFF	TGTGCCAGCAGTGTATTTGGGGGGAGGGGTACTGAAGCTTTCTTT
-	TRBV12-3/TRBV12-4	-	TRBJ1-6	CASSTNRVDSPLHF	TGTGCCAGCAGTACTAACAGGGTAGATTCACCCCTCCACTTC
few	TRBV2	-	TRBJ1-2	CASSSSGANYGYTF	TGTGCCAGCAGTTCCTCCGGGGCGAACTATGGCTACACCTTC
-	TRBV5-1	TRBD1	TRBJ1-6	CASRQTGTENSPLHF	TGCGCCAGCCGCCAGACCGGGACAGAAAATTCACCCCTCCACTTT
-	TRBV7-3	-	TRBJ2-3	CASSFAPDSPLPQYF	TGTGCCAGCAGCTTTGCGCCTGACAGCCCCCTTCCGCAGTATTTT
-	TRBV7-2	-	TRBJ1-5	CASSLDNSYQPQHF	TGTGCCAGCAGCTTAGATAACAGCTATCAGCCCCAGCATTTT
-	TRBV12-3/TRBV12-4	-	TRBJ2-1	CASSKGGRYNEQFF	TGTGCCAGCAGTAAAGGGGGACGGTACAATGAGCAGTTCTTC
few	TRBV6-4	-	TRBJ1-1	CASSDSGNTEAFF	TGTGCCAGCAGTGACTCGGGTAACACTGAAGCTTTCTTT
-	TRBV9	-	TRBJ1-6	CASSYIAESQHIHF	TGTGCCAGCAGCTACATAGCGGAATCTCAACACATCCACTTT
once	TRBV7-3	TRBD1	TRBJ1-1	CASSSQARQGTEAFF	TGTGCCAGCAGCTCCCAAGCAAGACAGGGCACTGAAGCTTTCTTT
once	TRBV10-2	-	TRBJ2-1	CASTLLSSYNEQFF	TGCGCCAGCACCCTCCTTTCCTCCTACAATGAGCAGTTCTTC
many	TRBV19	-	TRBJ1-1	CASSIGMENTEAFF	TGTGCCAGTAGTATAGGGATGGAGAACACTGAAGCTTTCTTT
-	TRBV7-2	-	TRBJ2-5	CASSFGGGVQETQYF	TGTGCCAGCAGCTTTGGTGGGGGTGTCCAAGAGACCCAGTACTTC
-	TRBV19	-	TRBJ2-1	CASSMARGNETFF	TGTGCCAGTAGTATGGCGAGGGGAAATGAGACCTTCTTC
-	TRBV7-7	-	TRBJ1-1	CASSSISPSLF	TGTGCCAGCAGCTCAATAAGCCCGTCTCTCTTT
many	TRBV5-1	TRBD2	TRBJ2-7	CASSSGGTIAGRSSYEQYF	TGCGCCAGCAGCTCCGGGGGGACTATAGCGGGGAGGAGCTCCTACGAGCAGTACTTC
-	TRBV9	-	TRBJ1-3	CASSANPGEVGNTIYF	TGCGCCAGCAGCGCGAACCCGGGGGAGGTTGGAAACACCATATATTTT
many	TRBV12-3/TRBV12-4	-	TRBJ2-3	CASSPRTSTDTQYF	TGTGCCAGCAGCCCGCGGACTAGCACAGATACGCAGTATTTT
-	TRBV7-3	TRBD1	TRBJ1-1	CASSFLAGGARTEAFF	TGTGCCAGCAGCTTTTTGGCAGGGGGCGCACGGACTGAAGCTTTCTTT
-	TRBV10-3	TRBD2	TRBJ2-2	CAISGLAGGTNTGELFF	TGTGCCATCAGTGGGCTAGCGGGAGGGACGAACACCGGGGAGCTGTTTTTT
-	TRBV7-2	-	TRBJ2-5	CASSAFPLWVF	TGTGCCAGCAGCGCCTTCCCGCTGTGGGTCTTC
-	TRBV7-2	-	TRBJ1-1	CASKPASGAEAFF	TGTGCCAGCAAGCCAGCGTCGGGCGCTGAAGCTTTCTTT
few	TRBV29-1	-	TRBJ2-3	CSSGQIVTDTQYF	TGCAGCTCTGGCCAGATCGTCACAGATACGCAGTATTTT
-	TRBV20-1	TRBD1	TRBJ2-3	CSARDWGRGRNTQYF	TGCAGTGCTAGAGACTGGGGTAGGGGGCGCAATACGCAGTATTTT
many	TRBV5-1	TRBD1	TRBJ1-2	CASSGGTGIYGYTF	TGCGCCAGCAGCGGCGGGACAGGGATCTATGGCTACACCTTC
-	TRBV7-2	TRBD2	TRBJ2-3	CASSLAPSGAPSTDTQYF	TGTGCCAGCAGCTTGGCACCAAGCGGGGCCCCTAGCACCGATACGCAGTATTTT